This T cell receptor (beta chain) is drawn from a study of human T cells and chemical hapten exposure. Time point described: patch test 1, 2 weeks after DPC sensitization. Treatment meaning: therapeutic diphenylcyclopropenone sensitization with weekly scalp DPC. This clonotype appeared many times. The CDR3 runs to 13 residues. CDR1 and CDR2 from the germline V gene are SNHLY and FYNNEI. Trimming removed 6 bases at V and 9 bases at J, with 12 bases between. MiXCR was run by TCRdb on the RACE reads, yielding one entry per CDR3 protein. Among around 110,000 distinct CDR3 sequences listed, about 12% were seen once.

The chain joins TRBV2 to TRBJ1-6; no firm D call. Sequences were derived from whole blood, sampled in connection with sensitization to the hapten diphenylcyclopropenone (DPC). This clonotype was obtained from a woman aged 45-60 years with alopecia areata. Some clones in this sample may be carry-over from other donors' samples. The CDR3 loop reads CASRGPVGSPLHF. The CDR3 DNA is TGTGCCAGCAGAGGGCCAGTGGGTTCACCCCTCCACTTT.